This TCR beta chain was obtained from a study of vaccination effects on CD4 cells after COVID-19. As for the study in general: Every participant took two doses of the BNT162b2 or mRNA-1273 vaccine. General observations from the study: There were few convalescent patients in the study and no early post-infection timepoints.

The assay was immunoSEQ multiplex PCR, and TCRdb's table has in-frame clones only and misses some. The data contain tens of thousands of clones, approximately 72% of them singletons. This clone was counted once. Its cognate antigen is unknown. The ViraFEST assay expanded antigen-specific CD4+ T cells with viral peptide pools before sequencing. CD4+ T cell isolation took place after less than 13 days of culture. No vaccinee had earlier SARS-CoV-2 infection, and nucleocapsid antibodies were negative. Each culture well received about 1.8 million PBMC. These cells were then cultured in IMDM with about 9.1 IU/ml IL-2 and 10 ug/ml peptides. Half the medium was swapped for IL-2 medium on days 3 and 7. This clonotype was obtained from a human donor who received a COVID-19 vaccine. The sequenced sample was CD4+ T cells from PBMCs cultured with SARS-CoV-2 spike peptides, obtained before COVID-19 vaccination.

The CDR3 loop reads CATSDFSAGNTGELFF. The CDR3 nucleotides are TGTGCCACCAGTGATTTTTCCGCAGGGAACACCGGGGAGCTGTTTTTT. The J gene is TRBJ2-2, the V gene TRBV24-1, with D hard to call. Germline V gene data show CDR1 as KGHDR and CDR2 as SFDVKD. V shed 1 base and J shed 1 base, with 9 bases lying between them. There are 16 residues in the CDR3.